Below are 21 T cell receptor beta chains sequenced from a single sample in a study of blood T cell repertoires in COVID-19. Only in-frame clones appear in the TCRdb table, and some are missing; sequencing was by immunoSEQ multiplex PCR. The table lists some 170,000 clones, about 80% of them singletons. The material sequenced was peripheral blood. Receptors originate from a woman aged 70-85 years with acute or convalescent COVID-19.

This clone showed up just once. The chain is built from TRBV19 and TRBJ1-1; possibly TRBD1 for D (6 bases). This CDR3 is built from 13 residues. V was shortened by 6 bases and J by 5 bases, with 13 bases between the two germline ends. Germline loops: CDR1 LNHDA, CDR2 SQIVND (reference sequence). CDR3 coding DNA: TGTGCCAGTAGGTCGACAGGAGAAACTGAAGCTTTCTTT. Protein product: CASRSTGETEAFF. The full variable domain, in which reference TRBV19 and TRBJ1-1 provide the parts outside the CDR3, is DGGITQSPKYLFRKEGQNVTLSCEQNLNHDAMYWYRQDPGQGLRLIYYSQIVNDFQKGDIAEGYSVSREKKESFPLTVTSAQKNPTAFYLCASRSTGETEAFFGQGTRLTVV.

The chain joins TRBV9 to TRBJ1-1; D is perhaps TRBD1 (6 bases). The CDR3 is 15 amino acids. CDR1 is SGDLS and CDR2 is YYNGEE in the germline V gene. V lost 4 bases and J lost 5, with 18 bases in between. The CDR3 nucleotides are TGTGCCAGCAGCATCACAGGGAGGGGAATGACTGAAGCTTTCTTT. Encoded protein: CASSITGRGMTEAFF.

This chain connects TRBV7-2 to TRBJ2-7; D remains unclear. V lost 1 base and J lost 6, with 10 bases in between. CDR1 SGHTA and CDR2 FQGNSA come from the germline V gene. The CDR3 runs to 13 residues. The CDR3 region has the DNA TGTGCCAGCAGCTTAGTCCCACTCGCCGAGCAGTACTTC. It yields the protein CASSLVPLAEQYF.

This clone was seen a single time. This chain uses TRBV9 with TRBJ2-2; TRBD2 aligns across 8 bases. Losses at the gene ends were 0 bases for V and 7 bases for J; bases not matched to a gene: 11. Germline V lookup: CDR1 SGDLS, CDR2 YYNGEE. CDR3 size: 17 residues. CDR3 residues: CASSVGPWTSTGGELFF. In nucleotides, the CDR3 is TGTGCCAGCAGCGTAGGTCCCTGGACTAGCACCGGCGGGGAGCTGTTTTTT. Complete variable domain (other parts from reference TRBV9 and TRBJ2-2): DSGVTQTPKHLITATGQRVTLRCSPRSGDLSVYWYQQSLDQGLQFLIQYYNGEERAKGNILERFSAQQFPDLHSELNLSSLELGDSALYFCASSVGPWTSTGGELFFGEGSRLTVL.

The chain couples TRBV27 to TRBJ2-7, with 11 bases aligning to TRBD1. CDR1 and CDR2 (germline): MNHEY, SMNVEV (reference sequence). The CDR3 contains 16 residues. Germline trimming cut 1 base from V and 5 bases from J; bases unmatched to any gene: 7. DNA of the CDR3: TGTGCCAGCAGTTTATTGAATGGACAGGGGGCCGACGAGCAGTACTTC. Protein sequence: CASSLLNGQGADEQYF.

The rearrangement uses TRBV28 and TRBJ2-1; 8 bases map to TRBD1. The CDR3 loop spans 12 amino acids. J lost 12 bases, V lost 6 bases, and 7 bases had no gene match. Germline assignment: CDR1 MDHEN and CDR2 SYDVKM. CDR3 sequence reads: CASRDRAIGQFF. The CDR3 DNA is TGTGCCAGCAGGGACAGGGCGATAGGGCAGTTCTTC.

This chain connects TRBV29-1 to TRBJ1-1; maybe TRBD1 (6 bases). The CDR3 length is 14 residues. Trimming removed 6 bases from V and 1 base from J, with 15 bases in between. Germline assignment: CDR1 SQVTM and CDR2 ANQGSEA. The CDR3 loop is CSVAGGAANTEAFF. The CDR3 coding sequence is TGCAGCGTCGCGGGGGGGGCGGCGAACACTGAAGCTTTCTTT. Together with reference TRBV29-1 and TRBJ1-1, the CDR3 gives the full variable domain: SAVISQKPSRDICQRGTSLTIQCQVDSQVTMMFWYRQQPGQSLTLIATANQGSEATYESGFVIDKFPISRPNLTFSTLTVSNMSPEDSSIYLCSVAGGAANTEAFFGQGTRLTVV.

CDR3 protein: CAWRSPQGRGNQPQHF. DNA of the CDR3: TGTGCCTGGAGGAGCCCACAGGGACGAGGCAATCAGCCCCAGCATTTT. The chain carries TRBV30 and TRBJ1-5; weak D call: TRBD1 (6 bases). The V end lost 3 bases, the J end lost 2 bases, and 17 bases lay between the germline ends. The CDR3 loop spans 16 amino acids. Per the germline V gene, CDR1 is GTSNPN and CDR2 is SVGIG (reference sequence).

The gene calls are TRBV6-2 or TRBV6-3 and TRBJ1-6, with a weak D call TRBD1 (5 bases). V lost 6 bases to trimming and J lost 10 bases, with 16 bases between them. Germline lookup yields CDR1 MNHEY and CDR2 SVGEGT. This CDR3 comprises 14 residues. Here the CDR3 DNA reads TGTGCCAGCAGCGATCCCCTACCAGGGTCACCCCTCCACTTT. Translated: CASSDPLPGSPLHF.

V is TRBV6-2 or TRBV6-3 and J is TRBJ2-3; 7 bases agree with TRBD2. V shed 0 bases and J 2 bases; nucleotides not matched to a gene: 14. The germline V gene encodes CDR1 MNHEY and CDR2 SVGEGT. The CDR3 consists of 19 residues. CDR3 amino acids: CASSYSKSLAGDHTDTQYF. CDR3 DNA sequence: TGTGCCAGCAGTTACTCGAAATCCTTAGCGGGCGACCACACAGATACGCAGTATTTT.

The rearrangement links TRBV5-6 to TRBJ1-4; 10 nucleotides agree with TRBD1. V dropped 4 bases and J dropped 8; count of bases not matched to a gene: 8. Looked up from germline, CDR1 is SGHDT and CDR2 is YYEEEE. The CDR3 totals 15 residues. CDR3 in amino acids: CASSATGGFGEKLFF. The CDR3 coding sequence is TGTGCCAGCAGCGCGACAGGGGGCTTTGGGGAAAAACTGTTTTTT.

This chain connects TRBV18 to TRBJ1-2; a weak D match, TRBD1 (5 bases). The germline V gene has CDR1 KGHSH and CDR2 LQKENI. Trimming removed 5 bases at V and 8 bases at J, with 15 bases between. The CDR3 is 13 residues long. CDR3 bases: TGTGCCAGCTCATCCTCGCAGGGTCCCGGCTACACCTTC. Amino acids: CASSSSQGPGYTF.

The V and J genes are TRBV18 and TRBJ2-1, with unresolved D. The V gene lost 4 bases and the J gene lost 15 bases, with 16 bases spanning the gap. This CDR3 has 12 residues. CDR1 is KGHSH and CDR2 is LQKENI in the germline V gene. CDR3 DNA: TGTGCCAGCTCACAAATAGAGAAAGTTCGGTTCTTC. This codes for CASSQIEKVRFF.

The chain employs TRBV6-2 or TRBV6-3 and TRBJ1-1, with D unclear. Deletions cut 4 bases from V and 0 bases from J, with 9 bases between. The CDR3 consists of 14 residues. Per germline, CDR1 MNHEY and CDR2 SVGEGT. The CDR3 sequence: CASSLLRLNTEAFF. The CDR3 DNA sequence: TGTGCCAGCAGTTTATTGAGATTGAACACTGAAGCTTTCTTT.

The genes are TRBV18 and TRBJ2-5; D may be TRBD1 (6 bases). The CDR3 totals 13 residues. Germline V gene lookup returns CDR1 KGHSH and CDR2 LQKENI. The germline V and J ends were trimmed by 5 bases and 5 bases, with 12 bases remaining between them. The CDR3 DNA follows: TGTGCCAGCTCAAGGACAGTCGCCGAGACCCAGTACTTC. Its translation is CASSRTVAETQYF.

The rearrangement uses TRBV19 and TRBJ1-1; D is uncertain. CDR3 length: 13 residues. V lost 3 bases to trimming and J lost 1 base, with 6 bases between them. CDR1 and CDR2 from the germline V gene are LNHDA and SQIVND (reference sequence). CDR3 amino acids: CASSIQENTEAFF. In nucleotides, the CDR3 is TGTGCCAGTAGTATCCAGGAGAACACTGAAGCTTTCTTT.

The chain carries TRBV2 and TRBJ2-7; 11 positions match TRBD1. The CDR3 is 13 residues long. Losses at the gene ends were 7 bases for V and 6 bases for J; bases not matched to a gene: 5. Germline-derived CDR1 and CDR2 are SNHLY and FYNNEI. CDR3 coding DNA: TGTGCCAGCAACCAGGGGACAGGGGGCGAGCAGTACTTC. Its translation is CASNQGTGGEQYF.

V is TRBV6-2 or TRBV6-3 and J is TRBJ1-5, with D tentatively TRBD1 (6 bases). Germline values: CDR1 MNHEY, CDR2 SVGEGT. V was pared by 6 bases and J by 3 bases, with 12 bases between. The CDR3 covers 14 residues. DNA of the CDR3: TGTGCCAGCAGCGTAGACAGGAACAATCAGCCCCAGCATTTT. Protein product: CASSVDRNNQPQHF.

The rearrangement joins TRBV7-2 to TRBJ1-3, with unresolved D. This CDR3 spans 16 amino acids. Trimming pared 1 base from V and 4 bases from J, leaving 14 bases between. The germline V gene encodes CDR1 SGHTA and CDR2 FQGNSA. CDR3 nucleotide sequence: TGTGCCAGCAGCTTAGGTAGAGGGCCGAGGGGAAACACCATATATTTT. Protein product: CASSLGRGPRGNTIYF.

The DNA of the CDR3 is TGTGCCAGCAGGCTACAGGGAACCTCTAATTCACCCCTCCACTTT. It specifies CASRLQGTSNSPLHF. The chain joins TRBV2 to TRBJ1-6; maybe TRBD1 (6 bases). Trimming removed 6 bases at V and 6 bases at J, with 15 bases between. The CDR3 covers 15 residues. Germline V CDR1 and CDR2: SNHLY, FYNNEI.

This clone was observed a single time. The V and J genes are TRBV28 and TRBJ1-1, with TRBD1 identical over 7 bases. CDR1 and CDR2 from the germline V gene are MDHEN and SYDVKM. CDR3 size: 16 residues. Trimming at V came to 3 bases and at J to 4 bases, leaving 11 bases not matched to a gene. The CDR3 DNA reads TGTGCCAGCAGTTTCGCAACAGGGGCTTATGGCACTGAAGCTTTCTTT. Its protein product is CASSFATGAYGTEAFF. The complete variable domain, with remaining parts taken from reference TRBV28 and TRBJ1-1, reads DVKVTQSSRYLVKRTGEKVFLECVQDMDHENMFWYRQDPGLGLRLIYFSYDVKMKEKGDIPEGYSVSREKKERFSLILESASTNQTSMYLCASSFATGAYGTEAFFGQGTRLTVV.